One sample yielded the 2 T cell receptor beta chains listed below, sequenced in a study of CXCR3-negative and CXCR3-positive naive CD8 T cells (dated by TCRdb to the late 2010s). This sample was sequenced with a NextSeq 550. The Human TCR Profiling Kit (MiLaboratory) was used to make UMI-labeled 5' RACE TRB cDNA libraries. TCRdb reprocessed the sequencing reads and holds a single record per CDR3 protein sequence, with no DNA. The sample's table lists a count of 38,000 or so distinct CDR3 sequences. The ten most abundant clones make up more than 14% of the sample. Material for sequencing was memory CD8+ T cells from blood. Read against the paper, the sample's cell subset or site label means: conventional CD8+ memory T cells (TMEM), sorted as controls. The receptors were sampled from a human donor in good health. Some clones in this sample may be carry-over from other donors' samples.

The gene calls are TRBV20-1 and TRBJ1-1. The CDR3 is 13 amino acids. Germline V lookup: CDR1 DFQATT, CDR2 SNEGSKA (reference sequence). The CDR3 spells CSARDSGITEAFF.

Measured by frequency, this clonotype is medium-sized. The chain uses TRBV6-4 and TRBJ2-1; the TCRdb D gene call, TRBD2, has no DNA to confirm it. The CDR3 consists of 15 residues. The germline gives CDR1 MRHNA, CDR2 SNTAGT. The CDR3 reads CASSDGTSGGNEQFF.